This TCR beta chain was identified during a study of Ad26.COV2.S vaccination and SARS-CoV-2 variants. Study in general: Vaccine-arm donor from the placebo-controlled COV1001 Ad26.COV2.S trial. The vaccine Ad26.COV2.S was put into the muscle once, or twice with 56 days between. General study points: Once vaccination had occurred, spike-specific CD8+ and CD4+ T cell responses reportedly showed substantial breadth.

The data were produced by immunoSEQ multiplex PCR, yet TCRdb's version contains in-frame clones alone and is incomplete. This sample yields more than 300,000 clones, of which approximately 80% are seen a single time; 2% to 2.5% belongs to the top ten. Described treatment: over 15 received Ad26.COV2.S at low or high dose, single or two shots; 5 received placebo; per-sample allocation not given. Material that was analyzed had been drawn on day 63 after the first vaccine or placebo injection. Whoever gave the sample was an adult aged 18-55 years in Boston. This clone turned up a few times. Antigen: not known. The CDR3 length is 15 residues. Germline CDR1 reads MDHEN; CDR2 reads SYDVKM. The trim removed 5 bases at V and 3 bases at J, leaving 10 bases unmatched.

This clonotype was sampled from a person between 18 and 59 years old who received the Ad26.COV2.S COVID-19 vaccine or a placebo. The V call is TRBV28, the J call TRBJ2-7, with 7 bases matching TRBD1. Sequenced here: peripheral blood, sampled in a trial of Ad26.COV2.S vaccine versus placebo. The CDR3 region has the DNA TGTGCCAGCAGTGACCTAGGGGACAGCCTCTACGAGCAGTACTTC. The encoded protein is CASSDLGDSLYEQYF.